These 6 T cell receptor beta chains were all obtained from the same sample, sequenced in a study of T-cell memory formation after mild COVID-19 (dated by TCRdb to about 2021). Preparation of the library involved 5' RACE. Data came from an Illumina NovaSeq 6000. Using fastp at Q25 and MiXCR, TCRdb reprocessed the public reads and kept productive beta chains. A single entry per CDR3 protein holds the most common genes and DNA from its merged rows. The sample records some 300,000 distinct CDR3 sequences, around 20% of which are singletons. The top ten clonotypes cover around 23% of the sample. The specimen was PBMCs or a T cell subset sorted from them (not recorded which). The receptors were gathered from a man between 18 and 35 years old who had mild COVID-19 (a few samples of this study predate the infection). The sample titles of this study are shuffled in the database, so cell type and time point are left out; the donor was told from shared clones.

The chain carries TRBV11-2 and TRBJ2-4; 7 bases are shared with TRBD2. The CDR3 extends over 13 amino acids. Germline CDR1 and CDR2: SGHAT and FQNNGV. The V segment lost 2 bases and the J segment 8 bases; nucleotides outside the gene matches: 3. The CDR3 protein is CASSLKGGDIQYF. Written as DNA, the CDR3 is TGTGCCAGCAGCTTAAAGGGAGGGGACATTCAGTACTTC.

This clonotype has only a few counts. V is TRBV6-1 and J is TRBJ1-3, with 7 bases matching TRBD1. Unmatched junction bases numbered 5, after V lost 2 bases and J lost 4 bases. Germline V gene lookup returns CDR1 MNHNS and CDR2 SASEGT. CDR3 length: 15 amino acids. CDR3 DNA: TGTGCCAGCAGTGAATCCCGGGACAGCGGAAACACCATATATTTT. Translation gives CASSESRDSGNTIYF.

The chain recombines TRBV7-9 with TRBJ1-6; the D gene is possibly TRBD1 (6 bases). There are 15 residues in the CDR3. Trimming pared 5 bases from V and 7 bases from J, leaving 15 bases between. The V gene's germline CDR1 is SEHNR and CDR2 FQNEAQ (reference sequence). The CDR3 region has the DNA TGTGCCAGCAGCCCGCCGACAGGAGCGAATTCACCCCTCCACTTT. As protein: CASSPPTGANSPLHF.

The chain has TRBV7-2 and TRBJ1-5; D may be TRBD1 (5 bases). Looked up from germline, CDR1 is SGHTA and CDR2 is FQGNSA. The length of the CDR3 is 14 residues. The V and J ends lost 6 bases and 2 bases respectively, with 11 bases between them. This CDR3 reads CASRPTGGNQPQHF. The CDR3 region has the DNA TGTGCCAGCAGACCCACGGGGGGCAATCAGCCCCAGCATTTT.

The CDR3 region has the DNA TGTGCCAGCAGCTTTACGGCGCGCAGCTCCTACGAGCAGTACTTC. As protein: CASSFTARSSYEQYF. The chain recombines TRBV7-2 with TRBJ2-7; D remains unclear. Germline V gene data show CDR1 as SGHTA and CDR2 as FQGNSA. V lost 3 bases to trimming and J lost 0 bases, with 12 bases between them. The CDR3 consists of 15 residues. Drawing the rest from reference TRBV7-2 and TRBJ2-7, the complete variable domain is GAGVSQSPSNKVTEKGKDVELRCDPISGHTALYWYRQSLGQGLEFLIYFQGNSAPDKSGLPSDRFSAERTGGSVSTLTIQRTQQEDSAVYLCASSFTARSSYEQYFGPGTRLTVT.

The V call is TRBV5-6, the J call TRBJ1-1, with a tentative D call TRBD1 (5 bases). Germline values: CDR1 SGHDT, CDR2 YYEEEE. The CDR3 runs 13 residues. Trimming took 5 bases from V and 4 from J, leaving 12 bases between them. The CDR3 DNA sequence: TGTGCCAGCAGGGTGAGCAGGGTCACTGAAGCTTTCTTT. Amino acid sequence: CASRVSRVTEAFF.